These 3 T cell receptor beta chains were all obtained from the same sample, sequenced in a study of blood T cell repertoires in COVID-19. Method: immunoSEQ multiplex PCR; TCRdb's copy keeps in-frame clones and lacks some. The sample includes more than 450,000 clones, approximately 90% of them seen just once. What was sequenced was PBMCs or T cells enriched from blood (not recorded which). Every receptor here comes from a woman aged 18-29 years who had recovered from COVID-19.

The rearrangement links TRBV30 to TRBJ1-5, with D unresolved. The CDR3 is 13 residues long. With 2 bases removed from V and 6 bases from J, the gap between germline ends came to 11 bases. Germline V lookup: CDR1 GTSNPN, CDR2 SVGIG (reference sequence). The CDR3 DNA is TGTGCCTGGAGTTTCAGTACGGGTCAGCCCCAGCATTTT. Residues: CAWSFSTGQPQHF.

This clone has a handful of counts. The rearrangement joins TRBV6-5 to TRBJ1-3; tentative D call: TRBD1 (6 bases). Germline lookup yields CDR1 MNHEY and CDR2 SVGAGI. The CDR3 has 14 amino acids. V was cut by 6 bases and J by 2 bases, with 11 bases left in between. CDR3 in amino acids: CASRQGGPGNTIYF. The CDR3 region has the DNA TGTGCCAGCAGACAGGGCGGGCCTGGAAACACCATATATTTT.

The CDR3: CASSQDRVAGGEQFF. CDR3 coding DNA: TGTGCCAGCAGCCAAGATAGAGTAGCGGGGGGTGAGCAGTTCTTC. This chain links TRBV3-1 (or the pseudogene TRBV3-2) with TRBJ2-1; 10 bases map to TRBD2. The CDR3 totals 15 residues. After removal of 0 bases from V and 9 bases from J, the junction contained 5 bases not matched to a gene. Germline loops: CDR1 LGHDT, CDR2 YNNKEL (reference sequence).